Each of the 5 T cell receptor beta chains below was sequenced from the same sample in a study of blood T cell repertoires in COVID-19. Clones were sequenced by immunoSEQ multiplex PCR, and TCRdb holds only the in-frame ones, with some missing. The sample includes approximately 500,000 clones, roughly 89% seen only once; the top ten take roughly 0.92%. Sequencing used peripheral blood. Receptor source: a man aged 18 to 29 with COVID-19, enrolled during active disease.

The CDR3 here is CASTGATSTDTQYF. The CDR3 nucleotides read TGTGCCAGCACGGGAGCCACTAGCACAGATACGCAGTATTTT. The chain uses TRBV2 and TRBJ2-3; weak D call: TRBD2 (6 bases). There are 14 residues in the CDR3. With 7 bases removed from V and 0 bases from J, the gap between germline ends came to 11 bases. Germline V gene lookup returns CDR1 SNHLY and CDR2 FYNNEI.

The CDR3 nucleotides read TGTGCCAGCAAGGGACTGACACTCAATCAGCCCCAGCATTTT. It codes for CASKGLTLNQPQHF. This sequence joins TRBV6-5 and TRBJ1-5, with D possibly matching TRBD1 (5 bases). Germline V lookup: CDR1 MNHEY, CDR2 SVGAGI. Trimming removed 7 bases from V and 3 bases from J, with 13 bases in between. The CDR3 has 14 residues.

V usage is TRBV27 and J usage is TRBJ1-6; 8 bases map to TRBD1. Germline CDR1 MNHEY, CDR2 SMNVEV (reference sequence). CDR3 length: 14 residues. J lost 10 bases, V lost 6 bases, and 8 bases had no gene match. The chain's CDR3 is CASRPGQGWSPLHF. In DNA, the CDR3 is TGTGCCAGCAGACCAGGACAGGGTTGGTCACCCCTCCACTTT.

This sequence joins TRBV7-9 and TRBJ2-4; 7 nucleotides match TRBD1. V lost 5 bases, J lost 3 bases, and 7 bases stayed unmatched. Germline values: CDR1 SEHNR, CDR2 FQNEAQ (reference sequence). The CDR3 runs 15 residues. The CDR3 here is CASSPDRVGKNIQYF. CDR3 sequence (DNA): TGTGCCAGCAGCCCCGACAGGGTTGGCAAAAACATTCAGTACTTC.

The chain combines TRBV29-1 with TRBJ2-7, with D possibly TRBD1 on 5 matching bases. V was trimmed by 4 bases and J by 0 bases, leaving 10 bases between them. Looked up from germline, CDR1 is SQVTM and CDR2 is ANQGSEA. The CDR3 is made up of 13 amino acids. The DNA for the CDR3 is TGCAGCGTTGGGACAAGAAACTCCTACGAGCAGTACTTC. It specifies CSVGTRNSYEQYF.